A selection of T cell receptor beta chains follows, all from one sample in a study of blood T cell repertoires in COVID-19. Assay: immunoSEQ multiplex PCR; the TCRdb copy retains only in-frame clones and omits some. This sample has about 40,000 clones; roughly nine tenths occur once, and the top ten carry more than 15%. The sequenced material came from peripheral blood. These receptors were collected from a man in his fifties in a cohort sampled during active COVID-19. Both conserved end residues are trimmed from each CDR3. The order of the fields is V gene, CDR3 protein.

TRBV3-1/TRBV3-2	ASSQVPQYMNTEAF
TRBV7-9	ASSSRDKPWGEAF
TRBV19	ASSLAWGQVNQPQH
TRBV6-6	ASSSIRGGSYNEQF
TRBV19	ATSFQREARYNEQF
TRBV7-2	ASSLVAGGFYEQY
TRBV9	ASSVSGRAPETQY
TRBV3-1/TRBV3-2	ASSQDQEGPGETQY
TRBV12-5	ASGLVNRGLLVRGLPNTGELF
TRBV7-3	ASSLTSGQGISEQY
TRBV28	ASSSGQGYGYT
TRBV11-3	ASSVGVQGGYEQY
TRBV7-3	ASSFGRAADSPLH
TRBV5-1	ASSLRTGQREQY
TRBV4-1	ASSPRGLAGGGDETQY
TRBV9	ASSYRILGDEQF
TRBV7-9	ASSSRGPETQY
TRBV9	ASSPGSTGGPNQPQH
TRBV4-1	ASSHDSLYGYT
TRBV7-9	ASSFPREIPTDTQY
TRBV6-6	ASSYGSGSWEAF
TRBV27	ASRGGQGTDTQY
TRBV24-1	ATSPGPLVRNTIY
TRBV7-9	ASSLINRDKDTDTQY
TRBV5-1	ASSLLDSTEAF
TRBV14	ASSKQDLHNSPLH
TRBV27	ASSPLFATNEKLF
TRBV19	ASSIATSGGAEDTQY
TRBV29-1	SSDALKSGRAVETQY
TRBV7-2	ASSSRGHTRHEQY
TRBV4-1	ASSQGAGHGNTIY
TRBV6-5	ASSYEAHGDST
TRBV5-1	ASSGGTGPSTDTQY
TRBV29-1	CAWGGAGQPQH
TRBV6-6	ASSPNNEKLF
TRBV10-3	AIRTGQGGTGELF
TRBV9	ASSVGGRNPTDTQY
TRBV11-2	ASSLVLGGGFSEQF
TRBV2	ASRGTGRNQPQH
TRBV5-5	ASSLLWTQAF
TRBV9	ASSVGAGAEDTQY
TRBV27	ASSLPGGPGTGELF
TRBV5-6	ASSLGTGGAYNEQF
TRBV11-2	ASSLAARGFEKLF
TRBV7-2	AGLGRETSGQETQY
TRBV18	ASSPQTGQKPLH
TRBV4-2	ASSQDKDRGLSPLH
TRBV11-2	ASSLNPGTRRNEQF
TRBV6-5	ATSPGLATDTQY
TRBV4-1	ASSQGPPGLPQSEQF
TRBV9	ASSVDGQGIANEQF
TRBV9	ASSVGGDSYNEQF
TRBV9	ASSVEVGDYNEQF